What follows are 12 T cell receptor beta chains derived from one specimen sequenced in a study of T cell repertoires in cytomegalovirus infection (dated by TCRdb to the late 2010s). What the treatment or condition label conveys for this sample: in vitro stimulation with specific CMV peptide epitopes to enrich CMV-specific T cells. These receptors have no identified antigens. Instrument on record: Illumina HiSeq 1500. TCRdb reworked the public reads: Q25 trimming with fastp, MiXCR clone assembly, productive beta chains retained. One record per CDR3 amino acid sequence lists the most common genes and DNA. The sample table holds nearly 700,000 distinct CDR3 sequences, of which roughly 33% were seen once. The ten largest clonotypes hold roughly 18% of the sample. Material: cultured PBMCs, obtained from culture after CMV antigen stimulation. All receptors come from a human donor in good health (CMV status not recorded). Some clones in this sample may be carry-over from other donors' samples.

The chain links TRBV2 to TRBJ2-4, with 8 bases fitting TRBD1. CDR1 SNHLY and CDR2 FYNNEI come from the germline V gene. This CDR3 has 14 amino acids. The V and J ends lost 8 bases and 6 bases, in that order; junction bases with no gene match: 9. Here the CDR3 reads CASDGTGVGNIQYF. CDR3 sequence (DNA): TGTGCCAGCGACGGGACAGGTGTGGGAAACATTCAGTACTTC.

The chain recombines TRBV5-4 with TRBJ2-3; TRBD1 matches at 8 bases. CDR3 length: 15 amino acids. Per germline, CDR1 SGHNT and CDR2 YYREEE (reference sequence). Trimming took 5 bases from V and 4 from J; bases not matched to a gene: 9. In nucleotides, the CDR3 is TGTGCCAGCAGGGCAGGGGGCGAAACTTCAGATACGCAGTATTTT. Encoded protein: CASRAGGETSDTQYF.

The chain employs TRBV7-2 and TRBJ1-6; perhaps TRBD1 as D (5 bases). Germline CDR1 reads SGHTA; CDR2 reads FQGNSA. The V end lost 5 bases, the J end lost 8 bases, and 13 bases lay between the germline ends. The CDR3 has 14 amino acids. The CDR3 sequence: CASSPPRRDSPLHF. CDR3 DNA: TGTGCCAGCAGCCCCCCGCGCAGGGATTCACCCCTCCACTTT. Combining the CDR3 with reference TRBV7-2 and TRBJ1-6 gives the whole variable domain GAGVSQSPSNKVTEKGKDVELRCDPISGHTALYWYRQSLGQGLEFLIYFQGNSAPDKSGLPSDRFSAERTGGSVSTLTIQRTQQEDSAVYLCASSPPRRDSPLHFGNGTRLTVT.

For this clonotype: Mismatch with germline at one junction end may stem from a read error. The rearrangement links TRBV4-2 to TRBJ2-1; perhaps TRBD1 as D (6 bases). Germline lookup yields CDR1 LGHNA and CDR2 YNFKEQ. The CDR3 length is 15 residues. DNA of the CDR3: TGTGCCAGCAGCAAAGAACAGGGCCGACTGAATGAGCAGTTCTTC. The encoded protein is CASSKEQGRLNEQFF.

This clonotype was seen repeatedly, ten times or more. The chain recombines TRBV7-9 with TRBJ2-5; D remains unclear. The CDR3 has 13 residues. The V and J ends lost 3 bases and 4 bases respectively, with 9 bases between them. The germline gives CDR1 SEHNR, CDR2 FQNEAQ (reference sequence). The CDR3 sequence: CASSFGVSETQYF. The CDR3 bases are TGTGCCAGCAGCTTTGGGGTATCAGAGACCCAGTACTTC.

The V call is TRBV6-2 or TRBV6-3, the J call TRBJ2-7, with 8 bases matching TRBD1. Looked up from germline, CDR1 is MNHEY and CDR2 is SVGEGT. The CDR3 extends over 13 amino acids. Losses at the gene ends were 4 bases for V and 7 bases for J; bases not matched to a gene: 6. CDR3 loop: CASSSDRVEEQYF. The CDR3 DNA reads as TGTGCCAGCAGTTCGGACAGGGTGGAGGAGCAGTACTTC.

J is TRBJ2-7 and V is TRBV30; D possibly corresponds to TRBD1 (6 bases). Trimming left V 5 bases short and J 5 bases short, with 16 bases between. Germline V lookup: CDR1 GTSNPN, CDR2 SVGIG (reference sequence). CDR3 length equals 13 residues. CDR3 sequence (DNA): TGTGCCTGGTCTTCGCACAGGGCTAACGAGCAGTACTTC. It is translated as CAWSSHRANEQYF.

The rearrangement links TRBV27 to TRBJ2-3; the D gene could be TRBD1 or TRBD2 (5 bases each). The CDR3 length is 15 residues. V lost 6 bases to trimming and J lost 6 bases, with 19 bases between them. Germline V lookup: CDR1 MNHEY, CDR2 SMNVEV (reference sequence). The CDR3 region is CASSQPGTKRDTQYF. The CDR3, as DNA: TGTGCCAGCAGCCAACCCGGGACCAAAAGGGATACGCAGTATTTT.

The CDR3 nucleotides are TGCAGTGCTAGACAATGGAGGGGGGAGACCCAGTACTTC. Its translation: CSARQWRGETQYF. The rearrangement joins TRBV20-1 to TRBJ2-5, with D possibly being TRBD1 or TRBD2 (6 bases each). The CDR3 is 13 amino acids. Germline CDR1 reads DFQATT; CDR2 reads SNEGSKA (reference sequence). Trimming stripped 2 bases from V and 5 bases from J, with 12 bases between.

Regarding this clonotype: Likely a read error: the CDR3 ends without its conserved phenylalanine or tryptophan. This chain joins TRBV7-9 and TRBJ2-5, with D unresolved. V dropped 0 bases and J dropped 2 bases, with 7 bases sitting between them. Germline assignment: CDR1 SEHNR and CDR2 FQNEAQ (reference sequence). The length of the CDR3 is 14 residues. The DNA for the CDR3 is TGTGCCAGCAGCTTAGCGAGTACACAAGAGACCCAGTACCTC. Translated: CASSLASTQETQYL.

This clonotype was seen a handful of times. The J gene is TRBJ2-3, the V gene TRBV11-2; 11 bases are shared with TRBD1. CDR1 is SGHAT, CDR2 FQNNGV, per germline. This CDR3 comprises 17 residues. With 4 bases clipped from V and 1 base from J, the junction kept 7 bases outside the gene matches. This chain's CDR3 is CASSSLKDRGRTDTQYF. CDR3 coding DNA: TGTGCCAGCAGCTCGTTAAAGGACAGGGGGCGCACAGATACGCAGTATTTT.

The chain links TRBV7-9 to TRBJ2-7; TRBD2 might be the D (5 bases). The CDR3 totals 16 residues. The germline V gene has CDR1 SEHNR and CDR2 FQNEAQ (reference sequence). Trimming shortened V by 5 bases and J by 3 bases, and 20 bases separated the two germline ends. The CDR3 region has the DNA TGTGCCAGCAGCCCCTCTTCGGGATCTAAGGGCTACGAGCAGTACTTC. This translates into CASSPSSGSKGYEQYF. Full variable domain (rest looked up from reference TRBV7-9 and TRBJ2-7): DTGVSQNPRHKITKRGQNVTFRCDPISEHNRLYWYRQTLGQGPEFLTYFQNEAQLEKSRLLSDRFSAERPKGSFSTLEIQRTEQGDSAMYLCASSPSSGSKGYEQYFGPGTRLTVT.